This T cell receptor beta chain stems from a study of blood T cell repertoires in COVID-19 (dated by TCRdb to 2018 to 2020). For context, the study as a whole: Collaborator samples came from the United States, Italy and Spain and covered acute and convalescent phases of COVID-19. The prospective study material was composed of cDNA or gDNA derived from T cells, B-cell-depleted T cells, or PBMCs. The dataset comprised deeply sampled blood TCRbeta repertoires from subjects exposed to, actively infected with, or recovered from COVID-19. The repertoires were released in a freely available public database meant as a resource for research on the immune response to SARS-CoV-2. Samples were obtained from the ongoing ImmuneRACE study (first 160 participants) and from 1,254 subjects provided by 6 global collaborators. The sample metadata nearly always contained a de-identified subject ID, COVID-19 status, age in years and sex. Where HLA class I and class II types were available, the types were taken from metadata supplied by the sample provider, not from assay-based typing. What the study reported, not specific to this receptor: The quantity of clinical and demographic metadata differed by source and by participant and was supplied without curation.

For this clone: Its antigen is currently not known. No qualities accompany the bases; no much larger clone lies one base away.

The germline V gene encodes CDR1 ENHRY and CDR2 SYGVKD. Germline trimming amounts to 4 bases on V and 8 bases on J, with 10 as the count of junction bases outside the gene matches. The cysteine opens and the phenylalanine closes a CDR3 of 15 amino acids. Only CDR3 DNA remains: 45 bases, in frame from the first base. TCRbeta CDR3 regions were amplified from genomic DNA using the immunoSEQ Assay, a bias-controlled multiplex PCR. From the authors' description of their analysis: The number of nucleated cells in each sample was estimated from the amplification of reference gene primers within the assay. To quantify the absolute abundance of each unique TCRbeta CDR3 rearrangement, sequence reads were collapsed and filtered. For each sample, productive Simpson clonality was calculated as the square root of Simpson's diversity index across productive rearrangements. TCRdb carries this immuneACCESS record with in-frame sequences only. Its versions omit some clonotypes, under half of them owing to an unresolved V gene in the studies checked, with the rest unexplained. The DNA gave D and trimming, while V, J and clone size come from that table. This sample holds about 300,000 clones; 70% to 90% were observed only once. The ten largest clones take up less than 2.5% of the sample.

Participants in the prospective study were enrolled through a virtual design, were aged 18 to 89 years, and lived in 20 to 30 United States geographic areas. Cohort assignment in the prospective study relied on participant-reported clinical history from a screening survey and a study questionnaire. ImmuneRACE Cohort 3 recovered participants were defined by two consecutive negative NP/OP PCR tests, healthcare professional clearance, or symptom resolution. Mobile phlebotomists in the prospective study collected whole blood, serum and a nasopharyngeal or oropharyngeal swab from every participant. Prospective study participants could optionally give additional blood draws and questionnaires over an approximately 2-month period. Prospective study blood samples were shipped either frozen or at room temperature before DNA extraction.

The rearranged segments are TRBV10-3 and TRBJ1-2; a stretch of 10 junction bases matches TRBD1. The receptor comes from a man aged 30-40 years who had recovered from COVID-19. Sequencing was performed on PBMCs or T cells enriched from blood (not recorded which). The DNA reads TGTGCCATCAGTGGAAATACCGGGACAGGGGCCGGCTACACCTTC. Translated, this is CAISGNTGTGAGYTF.